This T cell receptor (beta chain) was identified in a study of cytomegalovirus exposure and HLA in healthy donors. Researchers ran the PCR with 60 Vbeta and 13 Jbeta primers. This table comes from immunoSEQ multiplex PCR, and its TCRdb copy is limited to in-frame clones, with some not included. This table has some 160,000 clones, about 84% appearing once. CDR1 is SGHTA, CDR2 FQGNSA, per germline. The CDR3 has 14 amino acids. V gave up 4 bases and J gave up 2 bases; unmatched junction bases: 3. Sequenced input: PBMCs. The source is a middle-aged man in good health and CMV-seropositive. J is TRBJ2-7 and V is TRBV7-2, with 9 bases that match TRBD1. Here the CDR3 DNA reads TGTGCCAGCAGCTCCAGACAGGGGGCCTACGAGCAGTACTTC. It translates to CASSSRQGAYEQYF.